The rows below give T cell receptor beta chains drawn from one sample of a study of control samples from healthy donors and cancer patients. Here immunoSEQ multiplex PCR was the method, and the copy in TCRdb shows in-frame clones only, minus some. This table has 90,000 to 100,000 clones, approximately 81% appearing once. The sample taken for sequencing was blood. The receptors were sampled from a woman aged 25 to 39 in good health. CDR3s include the opening cysteine and the closing phenylalanine or tryptophan. Fields, in order: clone size, V gene, D gene, J gene, CDR3 DNA, CDR3 protein. D genes are given only for firm matches. Where a row states a size, it is once, few, many or the class of an expanded clone; other rows omit it.

.	TRBV3-1/TRBV3-2	TRBD2	TRBJ2-4	TGTGCCAGCAGCCAAGAGTCCGGGGGGGCAGGAGTAGCCAAAAACATTCAGTACTTC	CASSQESGGAGVAKNIQYF
.	TRBV29-1	TRBD1	TRBJ2-7	TGCAGCGGGGCCTGGGACAGGGGCGCCTACGAGCAGTACTTC	CSGAWDRGAYEQYF
.	TRBV6-4	.	TRBJ1-5	TGTGCCAGCAGTGACTCAGGGGAGGTGCAGCCCCAGCATTTT	CASSDSGEVQPQHF
.	TRBV7-8	.	TRBJ1-3	TGTGCCAGCAGCTTAGTAACAGCCAGTAGCTCTGGAAACACCATATATTTT	CASSLVTASSSGNTIYF
.	TRBV13	TRBD1	TRBJ1-2	TGTGCCAGCAGCGGCGATGGACAGGAAGTATATGGCTACACCTTC	CASSGDGQEVYGYTF
.	TRBV7-7	TRBD1	TRBJ2-1	TGTGCTAGCAGTCGACAGGGGAGCTCCTACAATGAGCAGTTCTTC	CASSRQGSSYNEQFF
.	TRBV5-1	TRBD1	TRBJ2-7	TGCGCCAGCAGCTCCCATGTCCAGGGGGCGGCAAACGAGCAGTACTTC	CASSSHVQGAANEQYF
.	TRBV6-1	.	TRBJ1-2	TGTGCCAGCAGTGAACGATCCCCCTTTAGGGGCTACACCTTC	CASSERSPFRGYTF
.	TRBV6-5	TRBD1	TRBJ2-7	TGTGCCAGCAAAGGACAGGGTATTTACGAGCAGTACTTC	CASKGQGIYEQYF
.	TRBV30	.	TRBJ1-1	TGTGCCTGGACGGCGGGCCTCATGAACACTGAAGCTTTCTTT	CAWTAGLMNTEAFF
many	TRBV15	.	TRBJ2-7	TGTGCCACCAGCAGAGAGAGGTCAGGCGAGCAGTACTTC	CATSRERSGEQYF
few	TRBV11-2	.	TRBJ2-3	TGTGCCAGCAGCCCACGGGGACGGTCTAGCCGCACAGATACGCAGTATTTT	CASSPRGRSSRTDTQYF
.	TRBV18	.	TRBJ2-1	TGTGCCAGCTCACCACCGGGGCGAATCTCCTACAATGAGCAGTTCTTC	CASSPPGRISYNEQFF
.	TRBV5-1	.	TRBJ1-2	TGCGCCAGCAGCTCCGGGAATGGCTACACCTTC	CASSSGNGYTF
.	TRBV30	.	TRBJ2-7	TGTGCCTGGAGTCCCGACATCTCCTACGAGCAGTACTTC	CAWSPDISYEQYF
.	TRBV6-5	.	TRBJ2-1	TGTGCCAGCAGTTACTCGCGCGAGGATGAGCAGTTCTTC	CASSYSREDEQFF
.	TRBV9	.	TRBJ1-2	TGTGCCAGCAGCGTAGGAAGAGGGGGGGAAGGCTATGGCTACACCTTC	CASSVGRGGEGYGYTF
.	TRBV14	TRBD1	TRBJ2-7	TGTGCCAGCAGCCGAGACAGGGGCCGATTCTACGAGCAGTACTTC	CASSRDRGRFYEQYF
.	TRBV19	.	TRBJ1-1	TGTGCCAGTAGTCCAAGAAAGGGGGAGTACACTGAAGCTTTCTTT	CASSPRKGEYTEAFF
.	TRBV3-1/TRBV3-2	.	TRBJ2-3	TGTGCCAGCAGCCAAGAGGGGGCTAAGCGAGATACGCAGTATTTT	CASSQEGAKRDTQYF
.	TRBV10-3	.	TRBJ2-7	TGTGCCATCAGTGACTTACAGGGGGGGGTATACGAGCAGTACTTC	CAISDLQGGVYEQYF
.	TRBV5-1	.	TRBJ2-3	TGCGCCAGCAGCTTGGTACTAGGAACAGATACGCAGTATTTT	CASSLVLGTDTQYF
.	TRBV6-5	TRBD2	TRBJ2-3	TGTGCCAGCAAAGCTACTAGCGGGGGGGTCGCGTATTTT	CASKATSGGVAYF
once	TRBV6-6	.	TRBJ1-5	TGTGCCAGCAGTGGTCACGGCGCCTTTAGCAATCAGCCCCAGCATTTT	CASSGHGAFSNQPQHF
.	TRBV7-7	.	TRBJ1-1	TGTGCCAGCAGCCTGGACATGAACACTGAAGCTTTCTTT	CASSLDMNTEAFF
.	TRBV5-8	.	TRBJ1-2	TGTGCCAGCAGCTTGGTTCGGGGCGCTGGCTACACCTTC	CASSLVRGAGYTF
.	TRBV6-5	.	TRBJ1-2	TGTGCCAGCAGCCTCACCGGGAAAAACTATGGCTACACCTTC	CASSLTGKNYGYTF
once	TRBV29-1	.	TRBJ2-1	TGCAGCTCGAGATGGGGCATAAACAATGAGCAGTTCTTC	CSSRWGINNEQFF
.	TRBV14	TRBD1	TRBJ1-2	TGTGCCAGCAGCCAAGGAGGACAGGGGGCTGGCTACACCTTC	CASSQGGQGAGYTF
.	TRBV5-1	.	TRBJ1-4	TGCGCCAGCAGCTTGGCCCCGGGGGCGCGTGAAAAACTGTTTTTT	CASSLAPGAREKLFF
.	TRBV19	.	TRBJ1-2	TGTGCCAGTAGTATCGGACAAGCACTCTATGGCTACACCTTC	CASSIGQALYGYTF
.	TRBV6-1	.	TRBJ1-2	TGTGCCAGCAGTGAAGTCCGGGCCATTTCTAACTATGGCTACACCTTC	CASSEVRAISNYGYTF
.	TRBV29-1	.	TRBJ1-1	TGCAGCGCTGGACAGACGAACACTGAAGCTTTCTTT	CSAGQTNTEAFF
.	TRBV19	.	TRBJ2-5	TGTGCCAGTAGTGTACAACAGGGCGAGACCCAGTACTTC	CASSVQQGETQYF
.	TRBV19	TRBD1	TRBJ1-4	TGTGCCACCAGTTGGGACAGGGGGGGTCCCAATGAAAAACTGTTTTTT	CATSWDRGGPNEKLFF
.	TRBV9	.	TRBJ1-3	TGTGCCAGCAGTGGAAACAGGGCCGGAAACACCATATATTTT	CASSGNRAGNTIYF
.	TRBV6-2/TRBV6-3	.	TRBJ2-5	TGTGCCAGCAGTCACATTAGAAGAGAGACCCAGTACTTC	CASSHIRRETQYF
.	TRBV9	.	TRBJ2-3	TGTGCCAGCAGCCCGCGGGACAGTATTTTTCGGACAGATACGCAGTATTTT	CASSPRDSIFRTDTQYF
.	TRBV19	.	TRBJ1-1	TGTGCCAGTAGTACATCACTAAACACTGAAGCTTTCTTT	CASSTSLNTEAFF
.	TRBV25-1	.	TRBJ1-2	TGTGCCAGCAGTGAATTAACGGGACGCCCTAGTGGCTACACCTTC	CASSELTGRPSGYTF
.	TRBV5-1	.	TRBJ2-2	TGCGCCAGCAGCTTGACTATTACCAACACCGGGGAGCTGTTTTTT	CASSLTITNTGELFF
.	TRBV19	TRBD2	TRBJ2-7	TGTGCCAGTAGTATACGCGGGGGGGCCTGGTACGAGCAGTACTTC	CASSIRGGAWYEQYF
.	TRBV7-2	.	TRBJ2-3	TGTGCCAGCAGTCGGGACTTCGGGTCCACAGATACGCAGTATTTT	CASSRDFGSTDTQYF
.	TRBV30	.	TRBJ2-7	TGTGCCTGGAGTATTGGACGGGTGGAGTTCCGGTACTTC	CAWSIGRVEFRYF
once	TRBV18	.	TRBJ1-2	TGTGCCAGCTCAGTGGGTCCTAACTATGGCTACACCTTC	CASSVGPNYGYTF
.	TRBV5-1	TRBD1	TRBJ1-2	TGCGCCAGCAGCGGAGGATCGGGACAGGGCGTCTATGGCTACACCTTC	CASSGGSGQGVYGYTF
.	TRBV7-2	TRBD1	TRBJ2-3	TGTGCCAGCAGCTTAGACAGGGGGCGATCCCTACTCGGATATTTT	CASSLDRGRSLLGYF
.	TRBV11-1	.	TRBJ2-5	TGTGCCAGCAGCCCCATGAGTACATTGAGGGGGACCCAGTACTTC	CASSPMSTLRGTQYF
.	TRBV27	.	TRBJ1-5	TGTGCCAGCAGTCCAGGGGCACTCTACAATCAGCCCCAGCATTTT	CASSPGALYNQPQHF
.	TRBV19	.	TRBJ1-2	TGTGCCAGTAGTATAGGAGGTCCAGGGAACTATGGCTACACCTTC	CASSIGGPGNYGYTF
few	TRBV30	.	TRBJ2-1	TGTGCCTGGAGTGTAAAGGTTGAGCAGTTCTTC	CAWSVKVEQFF
.	TRBV5-4	.	TRBJ1-5	TGTGCCAGCAGCTTAGGGTACAATCAGCCCCAGCATTTT	CASSLGYNQPQHF
.	TRBV5-1	TRBD2	TRBJ2-5	TGCGCCAGCAGCTTGGTAGCGGGGGGACAAGAGACCCAGTACTTC	CASSLVAGGQETQYF
once	TRBV3-1/TRBV3-2	.	TRBJ1-6	TGTGCCAGCAGCCCCGGGCGGGGAAATTCACCCCTCCACTTT	CASSPGRGNSPLHF
few	TRBV6-2/TRBV6-3	TRBD1	TRBJ1-2	TGTGCCAGCAGTTATTCCCGGACAGGGGGTAACTATGGCTACACCTTC	CASSYSRTGGNYGYTF
.	TRBV29-1	TRBD1	TRBJ1-2	TGCAGCGTTACAGGGGGCGCGTCCTATGGCTACACCTTC	CSVTGGASYGYTF